The present T cell receptor beta chain was sequenced within a study of blood T cells in healthy people across ages (dated by TCRdb to between 2015 and 2017). About the full investigation: In model experiments, template switching captured about one uniquely barcoded TCR beta cDNA molecule for every two T cells. To track age-related changes in TCR beta repertoire diversity, the study relied on deep sequencing normalized with unique cDNA molecular identifiers. Four age groups were formed from the donors: young (average about 15 years), middle-aged (around 41), aged (approximately 60) and long-lived (approximately 80). To avoid experimental bias, donors of different ages were distributed randomly across sequencing lanes. The study analyzed two additional independent replicas of 1 million unique cDNA reads from the same blood draw for two donors, one aged 18 to 29 and one aged 80 or older. Overall study outcomes, separate from this receptor: Compared with the aged group, more naive CD4+ T cells, fewer expanded clones and increased TCR diversity were shown by the long-lived group, suggesting age selection. The percentage of naive T cells measured by flow cytometry correlated strongly with observed TCR beta diversity. Observed TCR beta diversity per million T cells fell roughly linearly with age, and a significant reduction was already apparent by age roughly 40. Since profiling was done on bulk unsorted PBMCs, naive and antigen-experienced compartments could not be conclusively compared. The CMV infection status of donors was not known, potentially confounding age-related changes in expanded clonotypes. Total diversity estimates from one million sequenced T cells were considered lower bounds and underestimates.

Systemically healthy Caucasian individuals from Russia, 35 to 50 in total and aged about 6 to 95 years, were included as donors. Each donor gave approximately 9.4 milliliters of peripheral blood, drawn into EDTA-treated Vacutainer tubes. Ficoll-Paque density-gradient centrifugation was used to isolate PBMCs, with at least 6 million obtained per sample. Total RNA, at least 5.5 micrograms per sample, was extracted from PBMCs with Trizol reagent. The percentages of naive CD45RAhigh/CD27high T cells were determined by flow cytometry on a PBMC aliquot from every donor. Points on this clonotype: The target of this receptor is not known. Base qualities are not provided; no much larger clone lies one nucleotide away.

The method was 5' RACE. These reads were obtained on an Illumina HiSeq 2500. A second PCR of about 7 to 12 cycles was run with a J-beta primer mix and a sample-barcoded 5' primer. A unique molecular identifier was introduced onto each TCR beta cDNA molecule by a template-switch 5' adaptor carrying 12 random nucleotides. At least 2.5 million CDR3-containing paired-end reads were obtained from each sample. The Mint cDNA synthesis kit, primed by a TRBC-specific oligonucleotide, was used to synthesize first-strand cDNA from all RNA. All cDNA was treated with uracil-DNA glycosylase and then went through a first 18-cycle PCR with the universal primers M1SS and BC2_uni_R. In the authors' own workflow: Each sample was normalized by randomly selecting 1 million high-quality reads, each carrying a distinct molecular identifier. Reads sharing molecular identifiers were discarded rather than binned into consensus sequences. MiTCR, set to a Q25 quality threshold and the strictest error-elimination algorithm, was used for CDR3 identification, clonotype clustering and error correction. A nonparametric unseen species model with Euler transformation was used to estimate lower-bound total TCR beta diversity. TCRdb reran the public reads through fastp at Q25 and MiXCR, keeping productive beta chains. Rows are unified per CDR3 protein, each entry keeping the most common DNA and genes. These V and J calls rely on TCRdb rather than the paper's analysis. The sample table holds approximately 880,000 distinct CDR3 sequences, of which roughly 43% were seen once. Clones ranked in the top ten supply around 15% of the sample.

The CDR3 measures 18 amino acids from cysteine to phenylalanine. The DNA shown is the 54-base CDR3, in frame from base 1. From the germline V gene (reference sequence), CDR1 is LGHDT and CDR2 is YNNKEL. V is trimmed back by 0 bases and J by 0 bases, and the junction contains 6 bases that no gene match accounts for. The sequence joins TRBV3-1 to TRBJ2-4; the central 9 bases match TRBD1. Sequencing was done on a sample of blood. The TCR was taken from a man aged 25-40 years in good health. The DNA is as follows: TGTGCCAGCAGCCAAGACTCGCGACAGGGGGAAGCCAAAAACATTCAGTACTTC. Its translation is CASSQDSRQGEAKNIQYF.